The entry below describes one T cell receptor (beta chain). These data belong to a study of cytomegalovirus exposure and HLA in healthy donors. 60 Vbeta and 13 Jbeta primers were used in PCR. The method was immunoSEQ multiplex PCR; TCRdb's version includes in-frame clones alone and lacks a portion of them. In the table there are under 200,000 clones, roughly two thirds of which are singletons. In germline, CDR1 is LGHNA, CDR2 YSLEER. Trimming at V came to 5 bases and at J to 4 bases, leaving 8 bases not matched to a gene. The CDR3 has 15 amino acids. Sequencing was performed on PBMCs. V gene TRBV4-3 combines with J gene TRBJ1-1, with 9 bases matching TRBD1. This TCR was sampled from a woman younger than 30 in good health and CMV-seropositive. The CDR3 nucleotides read TGCGCCAGCAGCGCCCGGACAGGGGCGTCCACTGAAGCTTTCTTT. Protein product: CASSARTGASTEAFF.